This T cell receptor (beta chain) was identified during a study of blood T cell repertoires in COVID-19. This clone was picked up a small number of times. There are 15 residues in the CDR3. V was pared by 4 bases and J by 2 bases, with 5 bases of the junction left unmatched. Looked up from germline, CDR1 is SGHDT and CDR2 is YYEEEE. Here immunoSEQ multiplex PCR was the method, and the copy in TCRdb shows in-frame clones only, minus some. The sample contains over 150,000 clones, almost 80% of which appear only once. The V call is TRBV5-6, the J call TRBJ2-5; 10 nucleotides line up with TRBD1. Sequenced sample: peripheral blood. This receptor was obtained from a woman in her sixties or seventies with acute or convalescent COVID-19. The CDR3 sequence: CASSGTGEGQETQYF. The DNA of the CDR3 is TGTGCCAGCAGCGGGACAGGGGAGGGTCAAGAGACCCAGTACTTC.